The TCR beta chain described here comes from a study of PD-1 blockade in classical Hodgkin lymphoma (TCRdb year 2020). Regarding the research as a whole: The study used TCR beta sequencing and CyTOF to define a peripheral blood immune signature of response to PD-1 blockade in classical Hodgkin lymphoma.

In this sample, this clone turned up once. What antigen it recognizes has not been identified. No base qualities exist here, and no much larger clone lies one base off it. The time point label corresponds to: newly diagnosed, previously untreated cHL patient sample. Using a Miltenyi CD4+ T cell isolation kit, CD4+ T cells were purified from thawed PBMCs through magnetic negative selection. As a comparison group for the relapsed/refractory trial patients, PBMCs were sequenced from patients with newly diagnosed, previously untreated classical Hodgkin lymphoma. Peripheral blood was collected in 8 mL Vacutainer Cell Preparation Tubes, from which PBMCs were isolated by centrifugation and then cryopreserved. Purified CD4+ and CD8+ fractions were prepared only for cases with an additional available PBMC sample. Magnetically labelled cells were removed on LS columns in a quadroMACS separator, and the flow-through was collected as the purified fraction.

Counted from cysteine to phenylalanine, this CDR3 has 14 amino acids. Solely the CDR3 DNA is kept, with 42 bases framed from the first base. V has 7 bases trimmed and J has 1 base trimmed; junction bases matching no gene number 3. The germline V gene supplies CDR1 MNHEY and CDR2 SVGAGI. Genomic DNA was extracted with the Qiagen DNeasy kit from unsorted PBMCs and from negatively selected CD4+ and CD8+ fractions. TCR beta CDR3 regions were subjected to amplification by immunoSEQ multiplex PCR with primers that anneal to V and J segments. A synthetic immune receptor repertoire was used to minimize amplification bias, and any remaining bias was removed computationally after sequencing. As for how the authors treated the data: Repertoire diversity was quantified as the Shannon entropy index using custom Python scripts. Unsorted, CD4+ and CD8+ repertoires were analyzed separately, except for combined analyses in which CD4+ and CD8+ sequences were merged in silico. In TCRdb, the immuneACCESS table is reduced to in-frame sequences with V and J assigned. These tables do not hold every clone; where another copy was compared, an unresolved V gene accounts for under half, and the others remain unexplained. V and J calls and clone size are those listed in that table; D and trimming were worked out from the DNA. This sample lists about 36,000 clones; around 89% were detected once. Jointly, the top ten make up around 0.21% of the sample.

Points the paper makes about the study in general: The study was limited to a single clinical trial cohort, and causes of repertoire differences, possibly disease activity or prior therapy, remained undefined. Baseline TCR diversity was reported as lower in newly diagnosed patients than in healthy donors, and lower still in relapsed/refractory patients.

The rearrangement combines TRBV6-5 with TRBJ2-3; the junction holds 9 bases that match TRBD2. This clonotype was sampled from a human donor with classical Hodgkin lymphoma. Sequencing used CD4+ T cells from blood. For the CDR3, the sequence is CASKSSGGTDTQYF. The nucleotides read TGTGCCAGCAAGTCTAGCGGGGGCACAGATACGCAGTATTTT.